One and the same sample provided the 22 T cell receptor beta chains below, sequenced in a study of T-cell reconstitution after alpha-beta-depleted transplantation in children. A TCRbeta library incorporating unique molecular identifiers was prepared. TCRdb fed the PCR reads into MiXCR, producing one record per CDR3 protein. The sample lists approximately 510,000 distinct CDR3 sequences; approximately 16% were seen once. This specimen was PBMCs from the stem cell graft donor, taken from the stem cell graft. These receptors came from a human donor who donated a stem cell graft to a child with acute lymphoblastic leukemia.

This chain joins TRBV12-5 and TRBJ2-7, with D perhaps TRBD2 (5 bases). This CDR3 is built from 11 residues. CDR1 and CDR2 from the germline V gene are LGHNT and FRNRAP. V dropped 9 bases and J dropped 3 bases, with 9 bases sitting between them. The CDR3 DNA reads TGTGCTAGCCGGGAAGACTACGAGCAGTACTTC. Amino acids: CASREDYEQYF.

V gene TRBV19 combines with J gene TRBJ2-1; 7 nucleotides match TRBD2. Germline V CDR1 and CDR2: LNHDA, SQIVND (reference sequence). V lost 1 base to trimming and J lost 3 bases; unmatched junction nucleotides: 3. The CDR3 spans 15 residues. The CDR3 loop reads CASSIGSSGYNEQFF. The CDR3, as DNA: TGTGCCAGTAGTATAGGATCTAGCGGCTACAATGAGCAGTTCTTC.

This chain joins TRBV4-1 and TRBJ2-2, with TRBD1 as a possible D gene (6 bases). V was trimmed by 7 bases and J by 4 bases, leaving 16 bases between them. The CDR3 length is 15 residues. Germline CDR1 and CDR2: MGHRA and YSYEKL. The CDR3 coding sequence is TGCGCCAGCAACCCAGGGGCGAGAGGCACCGGGGAGCTGTTTTTT. Translating it yields CASNPGARGTGELFF.

This clonotype has a handful of counts. The chain uses TRBV13 and TRBJ2-3; no reliable D call. There are 12 residues in the CDR3. Germline assignment: CDR1 PRHDT and CDR2 FYEKMQ (reference sequence). V was cut by 4 bases and J by 10 bases, with 12 bases left in between. The CDR3 spells CASSSRLPAQYF. The CDR3 coding sequence is TGTGCCAGCAGCTCCAGACTCCCCGCGCAGTATTTT.

V and J are TRBV4-1 and TRBJ1-1, with 9 bases matching TRBD1. In germline, CDR1 is MGHRA, CDR2 YSYEKL. The junction had 11 bases not matched to a gene; V was cut back by 1 base and J by 5 bases. The CDR3 runs to 17 residues. The CDR3 sequence: CASSQAGTGRIGTEAFF. The CDR3 DNA reads as TGCGCCAGCAGCCAAGCGGGGACAGGGCGAATCGGAACTGAAGCTTTCTTT.

This clonotype came up a few times. The rearrangement joins TRBV11-2 to TRBJ2-3; 9 bases fit TRBD2. The germline V gene has CDR1 SGHAT and CDR2 FQNNGV. The length of the CDR3 is 15 residues. V was pared by 5 bases and J by 6 bases, with 9 bases of the junction left unmatched. CDR3 sequence reads: CASSLRGLAADTQYF. The CDR3 region has the DNA TGTGCCAGCAGCCTGAGGGGACTAGCCGCGGATACGCAGTATTTT.

This clonotype was recorded once. This chain connects TRBV14 to TRBJ2-7; possibly TRBD2 for D (5 bases). The germline V gene has CDR1 SGHDN and CDR2 FVKESK. The CDR3 sequence is 15 residues long. The V gene lost 0 bases and the J gene lost 4 bases, with 13 bases spanning the gap. CDR3 protein: CASSQDQLGSYEQYF. The CDR3 DNA follows: TGTGCCAGCAGCCAAGATCAGCTGGGGAGTTACGAGCAGTACTTC.

V gene TRBV7-2 combines with J gene TRBJ1-4; TRBD1 is a possible D gene (5 bases). V lost 5 bases, J lost 8 bases, and 15 bases lay in between. The CDR3 sequence is 14 residues long. Germline values: CDR1 SGHTA, CDR2 FQGNSA. CDR3 protein: CASSRTGFWEKLFF. The CDR3 DNA is TGTGCCAGCAGCCGAACAGGTTTTTGGGAAAAACTGTTTTTT.

The chain employs TRBV5-5 and TRBJ1-4; TRBD1 might be the D (6 bases). Germline values: CDR1 SGHKS, CDR2 YYEKEE (reference sequence). The CDR3 has 14 residues. V shed 2 bases and J shed 5 bases, with 10 bases lying between them. Here the CDR3 reads CASSFTGSNEKLFF. The CDR3 region has the DNA TGTGCCAGCAGCTTTACAGGGTCGAATGAAAAACTGTTTTTT.

This clonotype showed up just once. Germline is not matched at one junction end, which may reflect a read error. The V and J genes are TRBV20-1 and TRBJ1-2; no clear D. The CDR3 runs 11 residues. CDR1 is DFQATT, CDR2 SNEGSKA, per germline (reference sequence). The CDR3 region is CSARSGPPAAF. CDR3 bases: TGCAGTGCTAGATCCGGGCCTCCAGCCGCCTTC.

This clonotype was detected only a few times. The J gene is TRBJ1-2, the V gene TRBV29-1, with 10 bases aligning to TRBD1. Germline V lookup: CDR1 SQVTM, CDR2 ANQGSEA. The CDR3 contains 13 residues. V shed 7 bases and J 6 bases; nucleotides not matched to a gene: 8. CDR3 protein: CSAEGQGSNGYTF. DNA for the CDR3: TGCAGCGCCGAGGGACAGGGGAGTAATGGCTACACCTTC.

The J gene is TRBJ2-5, the V gene TRBV7-8; 12 bases agree with TRBD2. The V gene end was trimmed by 3 bases and the J gene end by 5 bases; junction bases not matched to a gene: 7. Germline V lookup: CDR1 SGHVS, CDR2 FQNEAQ. CDR3 length: 16 amino acids. CDR3 sequence reads: CASSLASGRGSETQYF. Here the CDR3 DNA reads TGTGCCAGCAGCTTGGCTAGCGGGAGGGGTTCGGAGACCCAGTACTTC.

In this sample, this clonotype turned up a few times. The chain combines TRBV27 with TRBJ1-4; tentative D call: TRBD1 (5 bases). Germline values: CDR1 MNHEY, CDR2 SMNVEV (reference sequence). The CDR3 is made up of 15 amino acids. V lost 5 bases to trimming and J lost 0 bases, with 10 bases between them. The CDR3, as DNA: TGTGCCAGCAGTACCGACAGTGCAACTAATGAAAAACTGTTTTTT. It yields the protein CASSTDSATNEKLFF.

This clonotype was counted between two and nine times. The genes are TRBV12-3 or TRBV12-4 and TRBJ1-1, with D unclear. Trimming shortened V by 3 bases and J by 5 bases, and 7 bases separated the two germline ends. CDR3 length equals 12 residues. Here the CDR3 DNA reads TGTGCCAGCAGTTTGCAGGCTACTGAAGCTTTCTTT. It codes for CASSLQATEAFF.

The rearrangement uses TRBV5-1 and TRBJ2-7; D unclear. Trimming took off 5 bases at V and 5 bases at J, with 23 bases between the two ends. Per germline, CDR1 SGHRS and CDR2 YFSETQ. The CDR3 spans 16 residues. CDR3 DNA: TGCGCCAGCAGAGACGTAGGTCTGGGCTCGGTAGACGAGCAGTACTTC. Its protein product is CASRDVGLGSVDEQYF. Full variable domain (outside the CDR3, taken from reference TRBV5-1 and TRBJ2-7): KAGVTQTPRYLIKTRGQQVTLSCSPISGHRSVSWYQQTPGQGLQFLFEYFSETQRNKGNFPGRFSGRQFSNSRSEMNVSTLELGDSALYLCASRDVGLGSVDEQYFGPGTRLTVT.

The rearrangement links TRBV4-1 to TRBJ1-4; the D gene is possibly TRBD1 (5 bases). Germline CDR1 and CDR2: MGHRA and YSYEKL. V lost 7 bases and J 13 bases, leaving 13 bases between the germline ends. This CDR3 is built from 11 residues. The CDR3 coding sequence is TGCGCCAGCAATTCTGGGGCATCACTGTTTTTT. It translates to CASNSGASLFF.

This clonotype appeared a few times. The chain carries TRBV5-5 and TRBJ1-2; possible D gene TRBD1, 6 bases. V was cut by 7 bases and J by 4 bases, with 8 bases left in between. The length of the CDR3 is 11 residues. The germline V gene encodes CDR1 SGHKS and CDR2 YYEKEE (reference sequence). The CDR3 here is CASRGPYGYTF. CDR3 nucleotides: TGTGCCAGCCGGGGGCCCTATGGCTACACCTTC.

The chain joins TRBV28 to TRBJ2-7; D tentatively reads TRBD1 or TRBD2 (7 bases each). V lost 1 base, J lost 3 bases, and 19 bases lay in between. The CDR3 has 17 amino acids. Germline CDR1 reads MDHEN; CDR2 reads SYDVKM. The CDR3 here is CASSLYPRAGGDYEQYF. As DNA, the CDR3 is TGTGCCAGCAGTTTATATCCCAGGGCAGGGGGGGACTACGAGCAGTACTTC. Full variable domain (outside the CDR3, taken from reference TRBV28 and TRBJ2-7): DVKVTQSSRYLVKRTGEKVFLECVQDMDHENMFWYRQDPGLGLRLIYFSYDVKMKEKGDIPEGYSVSREKKERFSLILESASTNQTSMYLCASSLYPRAGGDYEQYFGPGTRLTVT.

The rearrangement uses TRBV20-1 and TRBJ2-7; possible D gene TRBD1, 6 bases. Germline V gene lookup returns CDR1 DFQATT and CDR2 SNEGSKA (reference sequence). V dropped 6 bases and J dropped 0 bases, with 12 bases sitting between them. CDR3 length: 13 amino acids. CDR3 DNA sequence: TGCAGTGCCCCCAGGGGCAGCTCCTACGAGCAGTACTTC. Translation: CSAPRGSSYEQYF.

The sample holds one count of this clonotype. This sequence joins TRBV18 and TRBJ2-3; the D is unclear. The germline V gene encodes CDR1 KGHSH and CDR2 LQKENI. The CDR3 has 16 residues. Trimming left V 4 bases short and J 0 bases short, with 14 bases between. The CDR3 sequence is CASSRILGGSTDTQYF. The CDR3 nucleotides are TGTGCCAGCTCACGCATTTTGGGCGGAAGCACAGATACGCAGTATTTT.

This clonotype has just a few counts. The DNA of the CDR3 is TGTGCCTGGAGTGATGCCGGGGAGCTGTTTTTT. Protein: CAWSDAGELFF. V usage is TRBV30 and J usage is TRBJ2-2; D is ambiguous. The CDR3 sequence is 11 residues long. CDR1 is GTSNPN and CDR2 is SVGIG in the germline V gene (reference sequence). The ends were cut back, 1 base at V and 6 bases at J, with 3 bases in the middle. The complete variable domain, with remaining parts taken from reference TRBV30 and TRBJ2-2, reads SQTIHQWPATLVQPVGSPLSLECTVEGTSNPNLYWYRQAAGRGLQLLFYSVGIGQISSEVPQNLSASRPQDRQFILSSKKLLLSDSGFYLCAWSDAGELFFGEGSRLTVL.

The genes are TRBV20-1 and TRBJ2-3, with D possibly matching TRBD1 (5 bases). Germline V gene sequence: CDR1 DFQATT, CDR2 SNEGSKA (reference sequence). Trimming pared 6 bases from V and 4 bases from J, leaving 11 bases between. The CDR3 contains 12 residues. The CDR3 sequence is CSAARGPDTQYF. CDR3 sequence (DNA): TGCAGTGCCGCTAGGGGCCCAGATACGCAGTATTTT.